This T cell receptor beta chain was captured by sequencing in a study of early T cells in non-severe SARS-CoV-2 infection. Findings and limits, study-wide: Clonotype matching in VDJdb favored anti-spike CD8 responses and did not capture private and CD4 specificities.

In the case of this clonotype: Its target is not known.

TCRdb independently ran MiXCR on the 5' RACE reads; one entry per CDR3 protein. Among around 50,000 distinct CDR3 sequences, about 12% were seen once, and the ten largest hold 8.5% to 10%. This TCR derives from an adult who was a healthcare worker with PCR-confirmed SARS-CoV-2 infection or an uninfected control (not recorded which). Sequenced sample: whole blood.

CDR3 amino acids: CASSLEYEQYF. The CDR3 DNA sequence: TGTGCCAGCAGCTTGGAATACGAGCAGTACTTC. The gene calls are TRBV7-9 and TRBJ2-7; no firm D call. CDR3 length: 11 amino acids. Deletions cut 3 bases from V and 4 bases from J, with 4 bases between. CDR1 SEHNR and CDR2 FQNEAQ come from the germline V gene (reference sequence). The whole variable domain, remainder taken from reference TRBV7-9 and TRBJ2-7, is DTGVSQNPRHKITKRGQNVTFRCDPISEHNRLYWYRQTLGQGPEFLTYFQNEAQLEKSRLLSDRFSAERPKGSFSTLEIQRTEQGDSAMYLCASSLEYEQYFGPGTRLTVT.